The source of this T cell receptor beta chain is a study of control samples from healthy donors and cancer patients. Clones were read by immunoSEQ multiplex PCR, and TCRdb kept only the in-frame ones, dropping some. The table records 80,000 to 100,000 clones, more than 90% of them present only once. The sequenced sample consisted of blood. This receptor was taken from a human donor in good health. The donor label of this sample is uncertain.

CDR3 DNA: TGTGCCAGCAGCCGATCGTCCGGGACAGGGGCCCACGAGCAGTACTTC. It is translated as CASSRSSGTGAHEQYF. The rearrangement joins TRBV5-5 to TRBJ2-7, with 10 positions matching TRBD1. This CDR3 is built from 16 residues. Losses at the gene ends were 4 bases for V and 5 bases for J; bases not matched to a gene: 12. Per the germline V gene, CDR1 is SGHKS and CDR2 is YYEKEE (reference sequence).